This T cell receptor beta chain originates from a study of cytomegalovirus exposure and HLA in healthy donors. Study-wide results and limits: There were over 150 TCR beta chains listed as cytomegalovirus-associated.

As to this clone: Its antigen is unidentified.

The donors, nominally healthy at sampling, likely had unrecorded immune exposures. PCR amplification relied on 60 Vbeta primers (plus 13 Jbeta primers). Source study methods: An analysis performed later counted roughly 80 million unique TCR beta chains (roughly 11 million of them shared). Data came from immunoSEQ multiplex PCR; TCRdb stores just in-frame clones and leaves some out. That table is the source of V, J and clone size, and D and trimming were worked out from the DNA. The profile shows more than 90,000 clones, nearly 80% of them singletons. This receptor was taken from a woman between 40 and 55 years old in good health and CMV-seronegative. The sequenced sample consisted of PBMCs.

The CDR3 reads CASSIGGLAGGGEQFF. The CDR3 nucleotides read TGTGCCAGTAGTATAGGGGGTCTAGCGGGAGGTGGTGAGCAGTTCTTC. The chain recombines TRBV19 with TRBJ2-1, with 11 positions matching TRBD2. The germline gives CDR1 LNHDA, CDR2 SQIVND (reference sequence). The CDR3 is 16 residues long. Germline trimming cut 1 base from V and 9 bases from J; bases unmatched to any gene: 8. Drawing the rest from reference TRBV19 and TRBJ2-1, the complete variable domain is DGGITQSPKYLFRKEGQNVTLSCEQNLNHDAMYWYRQDPGQGLRLIYYSQIVNDFQKGDIAEGYSVSREKKESFPLTVTSAQKNPTAFYLCASSIGGLAGGGEQFFGPGTRLTVL.